Following are 27 T cell receptor beta chains from one sample sequenced in a study of regulatory T cells in long-lasting Graves disease. According to the study, TCR beta libraries were built with iRepertoire HTBI primers and CDR3-region Arm-PCR. TCRdb redid the calling of the multiplex PCR reads with MiXCR, one entry per CDR3 protein. The data contain approximately 230,000 distinct CDR3 sequences, approximately 16% of them singletons. As to time point: newly diagnosed GD, antithyroid drugs for less than 3 months. The TCR library was made from RNA extracted from PBMCs. This material consisted of peripheral blood mononuclear cells (PBMCs), taken at new diagnosis, from a patient treated with antithyroid drugs. These receptors were obtained from a female donor with Graves disease.

This clonotype was found many times. V is TRBV20-1 and J is TRBJ2-1; D remains unclear. The CDR3 has 15 residues. CDR1 and CDR2 (germline): DFQATT, SNEGSKA (reference sequence). Trimming pared 3 bases from V and 0 bases from J, leaving 12 bases between. The CDR3 nucleotides read TGCAGTGCTAGTATCGGGTCGAGCTCCTACAATGAGCAGTTCTTC. This codes for CSASIGSSSYNEQFF.

This clonotype was counted ten times or more. This chain links TRBV20-1 with TRBJ2-3, with 14 bases identical to TRBD2. CDR3 length: 17 amino acids. The V gene's germline CDR1 is DFQATT and CDR2 SNEGSKA (reference sequence). J gave up 0 bases and V 6 bases, and 8 bases lay outside the gene matches. The CDR3 reads CSASGTSGRGSTDTQYF. The CDR3 DNA follows: TGCAGTGCCTCCGGGACTAGCGGGAGAGGTAGCACAGATACGCAGTATTTT.

This clonotype has a count of ten or more. The V and J genes are TRBV18 and TRBJ2-1; 10 bases match TRBD1. This CDR3 region has 16 residues. With V trimmed by 6 bases and J by 4 bases, 9 bases remained unmatched. CDR1 and CDR2 (germline): KGHSH, LQKENI. The CDR3 loop reads CASSTPRTGGYNEQFF. The CDR3 region has the DNA TGTGCCAGCTCCACGCCCCGGACAGGGGGTTACAATGAGCAGTTCTTC.

This clonotype occurred many times. V gene TRBV11-2 combines with J gene TRBJ2-1; perhaps TRBD2 as D (5 bases). V dropped 5 bases and J dropped 0 bases, with 8 bases sitting between them. This CDR3 is built from 14 residues. Germline CDR1 reads SGHAT; CDR2 reads FQNNGV. The CDR3 spells CASSRTRSYNEQFF. CDR3 DNA: TGTGCCAGCAGCCGGACTCGCTCCTACAATGAGCAGTTCTTC.

This clonotype appeared many times. The J gene is TRBJ2-1, the V gene TRBV7-8, with D hard to call. V lost 5 bases and J lost 5, with 7 bases in between. CDR3 size: 12 residues. Germline V gene lookup returns CDR1 SGHVS and CDR2 FQNEAQ. CDR3 sequence (DNA): TGTGCCAGCAGCCCAAATAACAATGAGCAGTTCTTC. This sequence encodes CASSPNNNEQFF. Together with reference TRBV7-8 and TRBJ2-1, the CDR3 gives the full variable domain: GAGVSQSPRYKVAKRGQDVALRCDPISGHVSLFWYQQALGQGPEFLTYFQNEAQLDKSGLPSDRFFAERPEGSVSTLKIQRTQQEDSAVYLCASSPNNNEQFFGPGTRLTVL.

This clonotype showed up many times. V usage is TRBV19 and J usage is TRBJ1-4; unclear D gene. The CDR3 has 15 amino acids. CDR1 and CDR2 (germline): LNHDA, SQIVND (reference sequence). The V and J ends lost 3 bases and 0 bases respectively, with 8 bases between them. The CDR3 spells CASSIMIATNEKLFF. CDR3 in DNA: TGTGCCAGTAGTATTATGATTGCAACTAATGAAAAACTGTTTTTT. The variable domain in full, with the rest retrieved from reference TRBV19 and TRBJ1-4, is DGGITQSPKYLFRKEGQNVTLSCEQNLNHDAMYWYRQDPGQGLRLIYYSQIVNDFQKGDIAEGYSVSREKKESFPLTVTSAQKNPTAFYLCASSIMIATNEKLFFGSGTQLSVL.

Only a few counts were recorded for this clonotype. A much larger clone sits a single nucleotide away, making a read error possible. Because the CDR3 is missing its conserved closing phenylalanine or tryptophan, this is likely a read error. This chain connects TRBV19 to TRBJ1-5, with TRBD1 identical over 10 bases. The V segment lost 10 bases and the J segment 2 bases; nucleotides outside the gene matches: 8. The CDR3 consists of 15 residues. Germline loops: CDR1 LNHDA, CDR2 SQIVND (reference sequence). CDR3 bases: TGTGCCACTTCAGACAGGGGGCAAGGCAATCAGCCCCAGCATCTT. The encoded protein is CATSDRGQGNQPQHL.

This clonotype has a count of ten or more. The chain employs TRBV24-1 and TRBJ2-1; TRBD2 might be the D (6 bases). The tail of the sequence fits TRBJ2-5 better, so the J call may be wrong. Germline V gene data show CDR1 as KGHDR and CDR2 as SFDVKD. The CDR3 is 15 amino acids. The CDR3 reads CATSDFNGGRETQYF. In DNA, the CDR3 is TGTGCCACCAGTGATTTTAACGGAGGGAGGGAGACCCAGTACTTC.

The rearrangement joins TRBV19 to TRBJ2-4; tentatively, D is TRBD2 (5 bases). The germline V gene has CDR1 LNHDA and CDR2 SQIVND (reference sequence). This CDR3 spans 13 amino acids. V was trimmed by 4 bases and J by 8 bases, leaving 12 bases between them. The CDR3 DNA follows: TGTGCCAGTAGTAGCCGAGGGCGGGACATTCAGTACTTC. It specifies CASSSRGRDIQYF.

With respect to this clonotype: At one of its ends the junction is not consistent with the germline gene, which may arise from a read error. The CDR3 DNA follows: TGCAGTCTCCAAAGGGGGGTGAACATTGAAGCTTTCTTT. As protein: CSLQRGVNIEAFF. The chain employs TRBV20-1 and TRBJ1-1; D perhaps matches TRBD1 (6 bases). This CDR3 is 13 amino acids long. In germline, CDR1 is DFQATT, CDR2 SNEGSKA (reference sequence).

This clonotype was counted at least ten times. This chain joins TRBV28 and TRBJ2-1; 8 positions match TRBD2. The V gene's germline CDR1 is MDHEN and CDR2 SYDVKM. V was clipped by 6 bases and J by 3 bases; unmatched bases: 4. The CDR3 runs 14 residues. CDR3 region: CASRPGTSYNEQFF. The CDR3 DNA reads as TGTGCCAGCAGGCCCGGGACTAGCTACAATGAGCAGTTCTTC.

This clonotype was detected many times. CDR3 in amino acids: CASSFDSWTEAFF. The DNA for the CDR3 is TGTGCCAGCAGCTTTGACAGCTGGACTGAAGCTTTCTTT. The chain joins TRBV7-2 to TRBJ1-1, with D possibly being TRBD1 (5 bases). The ends were cut back, 3 bases at V and 5 bases at J, with 10 bases in the middle. The CDR3 covers 13 residues. CDR1 SGHTA and CDR2 FQGNSA come from the germline V gene.

This clonotype appeared many times. The chain employs TRBV11-2 and TRBJ2-7, with TRBD2 identical over 11 bases. Germline values: CDR1 SGHAT, CDR2 FQNNGV. CDR3 length: 15 amino acids. V trimming: 3 bases; J trimming: 4 bases; junction bases outside the gene matches: 5. In DNA, the CDR3 is TGTGCCAGCAGCTTGATGGGACTAGCGGTTTACGAGCAGTACTTC. It is translated as CASSLMGLAVYEQYF.

This clonotype has at least ten counts. V gene TRBV27 combines with J gene TRBJ2-1; tentative D call: TRBD2 (5 bases). CDR3 size: 14 residues. V lost 6 bases, J lost 9 bases, and 18 bases lay in between. Germline V gene lookup returns CDR1 MNHEY and CDR2 SMNVEV (reference sequence). CDR3 sequence (DNA): TGTGCCAGCAGCCCTATATTGCGGGCCGGTGAGCAGTTCTTC. Translation gives CASSPILRAGEQFF.

The table lists this clonotype with many counts. The gene calls are TRBV7-8 and TRBJ1-5, with TRBD1 matching over 7 bases. V was clipped by 4 bases and J by 11 bases; unmatched bases: 11. This CDR3 spans 14 amino acids. Per the germline V gene, CDR1 is SGHVS and CDR2 is FQNEAQ. The CDR3 is CASSSGTDVLTQHF. CDR3 sequence (DNA): TGTGCCAGCAGCTCCGGGACAGACGTTCTCACCCAGCATTTT.

This clonotype came up many times. The rearrangement links TRBV20-1 to TRBJ1-2; unclear D gene. Germline loops: CDR1 DFQATT, CDR2 SNEGSKA (reference sequence). This CDR3 has 14 residues. Trimming removed 0 bases at V and 5 bases at J, with 13 bases between. CDR3 nucleotides: TGCAGTGCTAGAGATCCCAATAGTCGGTATGGCTACACCTTC. Amino acid sequence: CSARDPNSRYGYTF.

This clonotype was detected many times. The V gene is TRBV30, the J gene TRBJ1-4; a weak D match, TRBD1 (6 bases). The ends were cut back, 0 bases at V and 8 bases at J, with 19 bases in the middle. The CDR3 contains 16 residues. Germline CDR1 GTSNPN, CDR2 SVGIG (reference sequence). The CDR3 bases are TGTGCCTGGAGTGTAGCCGCAGTGGGGGCGGAGGAAAAACTGTTTTTT. It specifies CAWSVAAVGAEEKLFF.

V is TRBV9 and J is TRBJ2-2, with D hard to call. Germline V gene lookup returns CDR1 SGDLS and CDR2 YYNGEE. V gave up 0 bases and J gave up 1 base, with 7 bases separating them. The CDR3 has 15 amino acids. This CDR3 reads CASSVGTENTGELFF. CDR3 nucleotides: TGTGCCAGCAGCGTAGGGACGGAGAACACCGGGGAGCTGTTTTTT.

This clonotype was detected only a few times. This sequence joins TRBV25-1 and TRBJ2-5; a weak D match, TRBD1 (6 bases). Germline V gene sequence: CDR1 MGHDK, CDR2 SYGVNS. Between the trimmed V and J ends, which lost 3 bases and 4 bases, there was a span of 18 bases. This CDR3 is 16 amino acids long. This CDR3 is CASSEGWGHQRETQYF. In DNA form, the CDR3 reads TGTGCCAGCAGTGAGGGTTGGGGACACCAACGAGAGACCCAGTACTTC.

Many counts were recorded for this clonotype. The rearrangement links TRBV19 to TRBJ1-6, with D perhaps matching TRBD1 (6 bases). The CDR3 extends over 15 amino acids. Per germline, CDR1 LNHDA and CDR2 SQIVND (reference sequence). The V and J ends lost 0 bases and 9 bases respectively, with 12 bases between them. The CDR3 protein is CASSIDHRAISPLHF. CDR3 DNA sequence: TGTGCCAGTAGTATAGATCACAGGGCAATTTCACCCCTCCACTTT. Full variable domain (remainder filled in from reference TRBV19 and TRBJ1-6): DGGITQSPKYLFRKEGQNVTLSCEQNLNHDAMYWYRQDPGQGLRLIYYSQIVNDFQKGDIAEGYSVSREKKESFPLTVTSAQKNPTAFYLCASSIDHRAISPLHFGNGTRLTVT.

This clonotype was seen repeatedly, ten times or more. V is TRBV12-3 or TRBV12-4 and J is TRBJ1-2, with D maybe TRBD1 (6 bases). This CDR3 region has 14 residues. Trimming removed 1 base at V and 3 bases at J, with 9 bases between. CDR3 DNA: TGTGCCAGCAGTTTAGGGGGGCGGGACTATGGCTACACCTTC. Translated: CASSLGGRDYGYTF.

This clonotype was counted many times. The chain joins TRBV20-1 to TRBJ2-3; D is unclear. Germline assignment: CDR1 DFQATT and CDR2 SNEGSKA (reference sequence). The CDR3 covers 12 residues. V was clipped by 5 bases and J by 4 bases, with 10 bases between them. The CDR3 loop reads CSAGEEADTQYF. The CDR3 DNA reads TGCAGTGCTGGGGAAGAGGCAGATACGCAGTATTTT.

The sample holds many counts of this clonotype. The chain joins TRBV20-1 to TRBJ2-7; 12 nucleotides agree with TRBD2. Germline V gene data show CDR1 as DFQATT and CDR2 as SNEGSKA (reference sequence). CDR3 length: 12 amino acids. V lost 1 base and J lost 11; bases outside the gene matches: 3. CDR3 DNA: TGCAGTGCTAGAGGACTAGCGGGAGAAGAGTACTTC. This encodes CSARGLAGEEYF.

This clonotype was picked up many times. The chain uses TRBV28 and TRBJ1-2; D perhaps matches TRBD1 (6 bases). Germline CDR1 MDHEN, CDR2 SYDVKM. The length of the CDR3 is 14 residues. Deletions cut 5 bases from V and 7 bases from J, with 17 bases between. CDR3 region: CASSVTGLVGGYTF. In nucleotides, the CDR3 is TGTGCCAGCAGTGTAACAGGGTTGGTTGGTGGCTACACCTTC.

V and J are TRBV7-9 and TRBJ2-7, with D maybe TRBD1 (6 bases). Germline-derived CDR1 and CDR2 are SEHNR and FQNEAQ (reference sequence). The CDR3 runs 13 residues. V was cut by 5 bases and J by 3 bases, with 11 bases left in between. CDR3 protein: CASSRGHVYEQYF. The CDR3 nucleotides are TGTGCCAGCAGCCGGGGACACGTCTACGAGCAGTACTTC.

In this sample, this clonotype turned up many times. The chain combines TRBV27 with TRBJ2-2; no reliable D call. The CDR3 length is 17 residues. Germline CDR1 and CDR2: MNHEY and SMNVEV (reference sequence). Trimming took 3 bases from V and 4 from J, leaving 18 bases between them. Here the CDR3 reads CASSLIMRTVSTGELFF. As DNA, the CDR3 is TGTGCCAGCAGTTTGATTATGCGGACCGTGAGCACCGGGGAGCTGTTTTTT.

This clonotype was detected many times. The J gene is TRBJ2-1, the V gene TRBV7-2, with 9 nucleotides matching TRBD2. The ends lost 0 bases at V and 10 bases at J; junction bases unmatched: 16. There are 18 residues in the CDR3. Per the germline V gene, CDR1 is SGHTA and CDR2 is FQGNSA. The CDR3 spells CASSLAKSGRTRSGEQFF. CDR3 DNA sequence: TGTGCCAGCAGCTTAGCCAAAAGCGGGAGGACCCGATCGGGGGAGCAGTTCTTC.